This T cell receptor beta chain was obtained from a study of blood T cell repertoires in COVID-19. Study context: From T cells, B-cell-depleted T cells, or PBMCs came the material, which was cDNA or gDNA.

Germline V gives CDR1 SQVTM, CDR2 ANQGSEA. Trimming removed 7 bases from V and 4 bases from J, with 13 bases in between. The CDR3 runs to 12 residues. Method: immunoSEQ multiplex PCR; TCRdb's copy keeps in-frame clones and lacks some. The data hold some 200,000 clones, with 80% to 90% observed a single time. This sequence was found in a woman in her 70s with COVID-19, enrolled during active disease. The V gene is TRBV29-1, the J gene TRBJ2-5, with D perhaps TRBD1 (5 bases). Sequenced material: peripheral blood. The CDR3 bases are TGCAGCGCCCAGGGTAGCAGAGAGACCCAGTACTTC. This translates into CSAQGSRETQYF.